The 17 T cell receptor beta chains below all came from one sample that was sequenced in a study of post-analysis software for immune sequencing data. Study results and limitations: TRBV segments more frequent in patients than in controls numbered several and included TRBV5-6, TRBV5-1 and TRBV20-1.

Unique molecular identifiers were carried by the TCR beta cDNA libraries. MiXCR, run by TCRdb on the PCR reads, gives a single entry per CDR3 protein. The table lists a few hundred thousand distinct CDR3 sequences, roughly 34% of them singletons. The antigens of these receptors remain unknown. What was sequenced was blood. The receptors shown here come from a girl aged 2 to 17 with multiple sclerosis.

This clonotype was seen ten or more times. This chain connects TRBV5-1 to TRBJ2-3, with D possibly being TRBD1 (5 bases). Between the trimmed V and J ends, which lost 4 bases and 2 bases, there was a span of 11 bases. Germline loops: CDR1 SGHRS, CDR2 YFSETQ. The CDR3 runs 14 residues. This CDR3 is CASSRRQSTDTQYF. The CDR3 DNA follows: TGCGCCAGCAGCCGAAGACAGTCCACAGATACGCAGTATTTT.

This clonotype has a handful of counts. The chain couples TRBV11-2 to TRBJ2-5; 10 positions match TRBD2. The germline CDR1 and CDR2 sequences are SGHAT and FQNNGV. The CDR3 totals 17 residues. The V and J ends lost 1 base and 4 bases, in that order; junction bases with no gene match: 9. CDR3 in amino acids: CASSLVTFSGGGETQYF. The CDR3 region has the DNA TGTGCCAGCAGCTTAGTAACTTTCAGCGGGGGGGGAGAGACCCAGTACTTC.

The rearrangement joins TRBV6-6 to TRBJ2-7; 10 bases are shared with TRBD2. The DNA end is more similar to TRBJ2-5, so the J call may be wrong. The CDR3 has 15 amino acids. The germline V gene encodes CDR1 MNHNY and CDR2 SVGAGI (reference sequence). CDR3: CASVLAGARGETQYF. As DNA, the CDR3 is TGTGCCAGCGTTCTAGCGGGGGCTCGAGGGGAGACCCAGTACTTC.

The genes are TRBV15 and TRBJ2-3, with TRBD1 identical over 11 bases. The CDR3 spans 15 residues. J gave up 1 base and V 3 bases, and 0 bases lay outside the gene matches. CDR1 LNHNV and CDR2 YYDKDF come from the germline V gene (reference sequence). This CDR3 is CATSRGQGGTDTQYF. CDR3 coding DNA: TGTGCCACCAGCAGGGGACAGGGGGGCACAGATACGCAGTATTTT.

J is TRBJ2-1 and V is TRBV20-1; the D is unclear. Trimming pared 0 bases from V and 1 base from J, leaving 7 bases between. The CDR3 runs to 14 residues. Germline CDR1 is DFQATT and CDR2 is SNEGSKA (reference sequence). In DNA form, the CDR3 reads TGCAGTGCTAGAGATCGGGTATCCTACAATGAGCAGTTCTTC. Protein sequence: CSARDRVSYNEQFF.

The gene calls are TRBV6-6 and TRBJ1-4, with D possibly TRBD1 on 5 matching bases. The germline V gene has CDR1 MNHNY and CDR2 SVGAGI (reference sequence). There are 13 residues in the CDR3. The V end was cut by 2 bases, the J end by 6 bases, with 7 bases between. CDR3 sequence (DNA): TGTGCCAGCAGTTACCGGGACGATGAAAAACTGTTTTTT. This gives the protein CASSYRDDEKLFF.

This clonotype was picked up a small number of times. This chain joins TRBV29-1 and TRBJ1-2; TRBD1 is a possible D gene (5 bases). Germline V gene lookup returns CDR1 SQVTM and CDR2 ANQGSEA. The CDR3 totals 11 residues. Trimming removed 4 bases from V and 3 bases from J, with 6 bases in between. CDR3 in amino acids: CSVGQYYGYTF. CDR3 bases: TGCAGCGTTGGACAGTACTATGGCTACACCTTC.

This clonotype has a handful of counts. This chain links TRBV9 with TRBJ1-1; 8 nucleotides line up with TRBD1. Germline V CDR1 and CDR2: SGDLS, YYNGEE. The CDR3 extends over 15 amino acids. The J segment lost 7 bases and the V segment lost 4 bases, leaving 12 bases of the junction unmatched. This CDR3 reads CASSPMTGAGLEAFF. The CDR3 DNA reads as TGTGCCAGCAGCCCAATGACAGGGGCAGGCCTTGAAGCTTTCTTT.

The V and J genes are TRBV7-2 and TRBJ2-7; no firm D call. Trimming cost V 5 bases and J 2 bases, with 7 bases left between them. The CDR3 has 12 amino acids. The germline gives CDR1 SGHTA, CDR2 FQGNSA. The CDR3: CASSGNPYEQYF. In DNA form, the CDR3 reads TGTGCCAGCAGCGGAAACCCCTACGAGCAGTACTTC. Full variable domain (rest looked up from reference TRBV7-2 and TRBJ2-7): GAGVSQSPSNKVTEKGKDVELRCDPISGHTALYWYRQSLGQGLEFLIYFQGNSAPDKSGLPSDRFSAERTGGSVSTLTIQRTQQEDSAVYLCASSGNPYEQYFGPGTRLTVT.

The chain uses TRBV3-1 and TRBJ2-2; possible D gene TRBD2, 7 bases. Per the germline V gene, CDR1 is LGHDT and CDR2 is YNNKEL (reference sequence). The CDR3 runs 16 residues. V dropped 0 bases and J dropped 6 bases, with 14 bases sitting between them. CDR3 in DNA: TGTGCCAGCAGCCAAGAGAGTGGGGGGGCCGCCGGGGAGCTGTTTTTT. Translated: CASSQESGGAAGELFF.

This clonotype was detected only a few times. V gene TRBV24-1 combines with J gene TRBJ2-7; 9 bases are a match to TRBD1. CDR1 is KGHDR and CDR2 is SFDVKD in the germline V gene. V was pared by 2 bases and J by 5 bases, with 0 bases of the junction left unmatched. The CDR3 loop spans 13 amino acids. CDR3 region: CATSDWTGDEQYF. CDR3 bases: TGTGCCACCAGTGATTGGACAGGGGACGAGCAGTACTTC.

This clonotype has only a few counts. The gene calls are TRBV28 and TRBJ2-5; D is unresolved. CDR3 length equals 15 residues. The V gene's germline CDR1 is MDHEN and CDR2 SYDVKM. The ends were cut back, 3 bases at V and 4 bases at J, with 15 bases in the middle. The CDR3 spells CASSLDQTERETQYF. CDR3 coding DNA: TGTGCCAGCAGTTTGGACCAGACGGAGCGAGAGACCCAGTACTTC.

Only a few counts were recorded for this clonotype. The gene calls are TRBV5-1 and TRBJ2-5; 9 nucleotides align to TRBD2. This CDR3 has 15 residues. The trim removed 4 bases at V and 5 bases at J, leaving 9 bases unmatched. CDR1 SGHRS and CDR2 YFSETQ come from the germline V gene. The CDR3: CASSRGGDRSETQYF. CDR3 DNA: TGCGCCAGCAGCCGCGGGGGGGATCGGAGCGAGACCCAGTACTTC.

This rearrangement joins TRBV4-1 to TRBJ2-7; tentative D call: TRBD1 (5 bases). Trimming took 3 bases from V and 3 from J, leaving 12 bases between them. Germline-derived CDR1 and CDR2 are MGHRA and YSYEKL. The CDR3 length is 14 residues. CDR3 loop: CASSHDRYHYEQYF. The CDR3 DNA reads TGCGCCAGCAGCCACGACAGATACCACTACGAGCAGTACTTC.

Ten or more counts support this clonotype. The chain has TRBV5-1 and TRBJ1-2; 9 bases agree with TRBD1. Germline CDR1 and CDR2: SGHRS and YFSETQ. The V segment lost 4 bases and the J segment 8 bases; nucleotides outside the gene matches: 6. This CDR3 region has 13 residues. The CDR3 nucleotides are TGCGCCAGCAGCCCCGGGACAGGGAGAGGCTACACCTTC. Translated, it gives CASSPGTGRGYTF. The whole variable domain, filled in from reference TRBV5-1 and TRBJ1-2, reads KAGVTQTPRYLIKTRGQQVTLSCSPISGHRSVSWYQQTPGQGLQFLFEYFSETQRNKGNFPGRFSGRQFSNSRSEMNVSTLELGDSALYLCASSPGTGRGYTFGSGTRLTVV.

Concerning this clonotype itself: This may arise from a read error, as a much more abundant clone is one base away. The CDR3 reads CASSQDLWDYEQYF. In nucleotides, the CDR3 is TGCGCCAGCAGCCAAGATTTGTGGGACTACGAGCAGTACTTC. The rearrangement joins TRBV4-1 to TRBJ2-7; no firm D call. V gave up 0 bases and J gave up 3 bases, with 9 bases separating them. Per germline, CDR1 MGHRA and CDR2 YSYEKL. The length of the CDR3 is 14 residues.

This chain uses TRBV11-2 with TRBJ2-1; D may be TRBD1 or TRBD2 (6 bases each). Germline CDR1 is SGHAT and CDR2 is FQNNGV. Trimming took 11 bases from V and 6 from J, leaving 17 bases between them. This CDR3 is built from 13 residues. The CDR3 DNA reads TGTGCCTCTAGTTCGGGGGCGGGCAATGAGCAGTTCTTC. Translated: CASSSGAGNEQFF.